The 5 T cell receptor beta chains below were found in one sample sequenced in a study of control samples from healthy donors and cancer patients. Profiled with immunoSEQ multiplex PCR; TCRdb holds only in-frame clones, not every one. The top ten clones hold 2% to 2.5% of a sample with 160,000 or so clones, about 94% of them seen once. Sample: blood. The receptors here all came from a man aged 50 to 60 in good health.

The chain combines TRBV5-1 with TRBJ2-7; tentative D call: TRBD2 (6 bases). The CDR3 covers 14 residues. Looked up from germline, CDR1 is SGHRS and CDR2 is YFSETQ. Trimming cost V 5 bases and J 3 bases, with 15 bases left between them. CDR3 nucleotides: TGCGCCAGCAGTCACCAGGACGGGGGCTACGAGCAGTACTTC. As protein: CASSHQDGGYEQYF.

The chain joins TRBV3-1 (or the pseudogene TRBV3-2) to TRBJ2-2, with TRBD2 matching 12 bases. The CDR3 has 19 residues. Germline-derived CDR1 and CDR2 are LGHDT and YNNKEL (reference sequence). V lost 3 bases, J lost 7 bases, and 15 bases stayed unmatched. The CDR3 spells CASSHVTTSGRWGSGELFF. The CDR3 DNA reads TGTGCCAGCAGCCACGTTACGACTAGCGGGAGATGGGGTAGCGGGGAGCTGTTTTTT.

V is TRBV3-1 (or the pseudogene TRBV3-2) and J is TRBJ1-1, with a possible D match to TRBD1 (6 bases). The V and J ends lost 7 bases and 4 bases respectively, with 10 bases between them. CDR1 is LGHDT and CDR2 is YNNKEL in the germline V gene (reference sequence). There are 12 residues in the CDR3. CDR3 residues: CASTQGPTEAFF. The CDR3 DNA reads TGTGCCAGCACCCAGGGGCCCACTGAAGCTTTCTTT.

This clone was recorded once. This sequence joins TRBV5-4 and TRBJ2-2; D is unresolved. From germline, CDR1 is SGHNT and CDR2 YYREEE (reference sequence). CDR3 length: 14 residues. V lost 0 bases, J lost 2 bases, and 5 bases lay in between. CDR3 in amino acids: CASSLGLNTGELFF. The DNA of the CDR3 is TGTGCCAGCAGCTTGGGGCTCAACACCGGGGAGCTGTTTTTT.

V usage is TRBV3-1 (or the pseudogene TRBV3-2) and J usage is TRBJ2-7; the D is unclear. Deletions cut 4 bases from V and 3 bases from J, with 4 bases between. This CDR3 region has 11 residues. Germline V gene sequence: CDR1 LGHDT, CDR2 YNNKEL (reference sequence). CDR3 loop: CASSLLYEQYF. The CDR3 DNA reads TGTGCCAGCAGCCTGCTCTACGAGCAGTACTTC.